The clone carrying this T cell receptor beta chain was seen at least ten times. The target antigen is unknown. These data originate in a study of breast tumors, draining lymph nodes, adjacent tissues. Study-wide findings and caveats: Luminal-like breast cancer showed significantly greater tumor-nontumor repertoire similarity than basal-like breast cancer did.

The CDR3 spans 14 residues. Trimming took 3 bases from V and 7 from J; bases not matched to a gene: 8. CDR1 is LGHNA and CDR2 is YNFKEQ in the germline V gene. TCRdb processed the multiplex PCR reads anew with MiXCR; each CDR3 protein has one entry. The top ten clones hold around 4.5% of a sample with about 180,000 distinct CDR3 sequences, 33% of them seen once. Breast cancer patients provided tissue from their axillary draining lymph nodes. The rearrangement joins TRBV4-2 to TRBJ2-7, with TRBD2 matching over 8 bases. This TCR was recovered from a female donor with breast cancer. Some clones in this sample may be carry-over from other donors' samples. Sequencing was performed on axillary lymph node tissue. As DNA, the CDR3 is TGTGCCAGCAGCCAGGGAGCGGGAGTATTTGAGCAGTACTTC. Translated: CASSQGAGVFEQYF.